The TCR beta chain under discussion was sequenced for a study of cytomegalovirus exposure and HLA in healthy donors. Study-level points and caveats: Relative to the approximately 670-donor mean, N-insertions were reportedly fewer in an Asian-associated ancestry cluster in a later analysis. A later examination showed that TCR association rates differed by HLA locus, with DRB1 most and HLA-C fewest.

As for this clone: Its antigen is unidentified.

Germline CDR1 reads SGHTA; CDR2 reads FQGNSA. The V end lost 2 bases, the J end lost 4 bases, and 8 bases lay between the germline ends. CDR3 length: 13 residues. Primers included in the PCR were 60 Vbeta and 13 Jbeta primers. Per the original data handling: Per a later analysis, the number of unique TCR beta chains was roughly 87 million, of which 10 million to 11 million were shared. The assay was immunoSEQ multiplex PCR, and TCRdb's table has in-frame clones only and misses some. That table furnishes V, J and clone size, whereas the DNA furnished D and trimming. The sample has about 140,000 clones; under 70% are singletons.

What was sequenced was PBMCs. The chain employs TRBV7-2 and TRBJ1-2; D might be TRBD1 (5 bases). This receptor was identified in a woman aged 60 to 75 in good health and CMV-seronegative. Here the CDR3 DNA reads TGTGCCAGCAGCTTACAACAGGTCTATGGCTACACCTTC. This codes for CASSLQQVYGYTF.